The table lists the clone carrying this T cell receptor beta chain with a few counts. As yet, its antigen is unknown. The V gene's germline CDR1 is ENHRY and CDR2 SYGVKD. The CDR3 loop spans 14 amino acids. Trimming left V 7 bases short and J 3 bases short, with 15 bases between. The data originate from a study of blood T cells in healthy people across ages. General study results and limits: When set beside aged donors, long-lived donors presented more naive CD4+ cells and higher diversity. PBMCs were not sorted, which prevented a conclusive comparison of naive versus antigen-experienced cells. Age advanced and TCR beta diversity per million T cells fell, roughly linearly.

A second PCR of about 6 to 11 cycles used a sample-barcoded 5' primer and a J-beta primer mix. TCRdb called the 5' RACE reads again in MiXCR, with one record for every CDR3 protein. The sample holds hundreds of thousands of distinct CDR3 sequences; about 25% are singletons and the top ten take around 10%. These same data were also listed under a study on T cells of mothers and their children.

V gene TRBV10-3 combines with J gene TRBJ1-2; no definite D call. This clonotype originated in a boy younger than 18 in good health. The sample consisted of blood. CDR3 region: CAIKPVMRDYGYTF. CDR3 DNA: TGTGCCATCAAACCAGTTATGAGGGACTATGGCTACACCTTC.